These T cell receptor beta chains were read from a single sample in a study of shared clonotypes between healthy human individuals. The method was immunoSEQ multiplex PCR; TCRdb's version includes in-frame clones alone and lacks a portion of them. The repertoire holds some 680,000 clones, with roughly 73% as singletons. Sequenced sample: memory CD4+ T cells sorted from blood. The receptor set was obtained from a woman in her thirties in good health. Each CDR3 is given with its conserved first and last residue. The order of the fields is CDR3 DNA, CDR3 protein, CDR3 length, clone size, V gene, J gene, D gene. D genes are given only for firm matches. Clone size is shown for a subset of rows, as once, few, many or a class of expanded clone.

CDR3nt: TGCAGCGTCGGAGACAGGGGAAGTCAGCCCCAGCATTTT; CDR3aa: CSVGDRGSQPQHF; len: 13; abundance: NA; v_gene: TRBV29-1; j_gene: TRBJ1-5; d_gene: TRBD1
CDR3nt: TGTGCCAGCAGCTTTATGGGACAGGGGTCCACCGGGGAGCTGTTTTTT; CDR3aa: CASSFMGQGSTGELFF; len: 16; abundance: NA; v_gene: TRBV7-3; j_gene: TRBJ2-2; d_gene: TRBD1
CDR3nt: TGTGCCAGCAGTTTCGACGGGGGCCTGACTTTT; CDR3aa: CASSFDGGLTF; len: 11; abundance: once; v_gene: TRBV27; j_gene: TRBJ2-3; d_gene: NA
CDR3nt: TGTGCCATCAGTGTGATAGCGGGACAGGAGCAGTACTTC; CDR3aa: CAISVIAGQEQYF; len: 13; abundance: NA; v_gene: TRBV10-3; j_gene: TRBJ2-7; d_gene: NA
CDR3nt: TGTGCCAGCAGCATCGACCCCAACGAGCAGTACTTC; CDR3aa: CASSIDPNEQYF; len: 12; abundance: NA; v_gene: TRBV7-9; j_gene: TRBJ2-7; d_gene: NA
CDR3nt: TGTGCCAGCAGCCAGGGACAACCACTCACAGATACGCAGTATTTT; CDR3aa: CASSQGQPLTDTQYF; len: 15; abundance: once; v_gene: TRBV5-4; j_gene: TRBJ2-3; d_gene: NA
CDR3nt: TGTGCCAGCAGCTTAACACCGGACACTGAAGCTTTCTTT; CDR3aa: CASSLTPDTEAFF; len: 13; abundance: NA; v_gene: TRBV11-3; j_gene: TRBJ1-1; d_gene: NA
CDR3nt: TGTGCCTGGAGTGGCCAGGCTCCCTACGAGCAGTACTTC; CDR3aa: CAWSGQAPYEQYF; len: 13; abundance: few; v_gene: TRBV30; j_gene: TRBJ2-7; d_gene: NA
CDR3nt: TGTGCCAGCAGCTGGAGACAGGATGAAAAACTGTTTTTT; CDR3aa: CASSWRQDEKLFF; len: 13; abundance: NA; v_gene: TRBV5-4; j_gene: TRBJ1-4; d_gene: NA
CDR3nt: TGTGCCAGCAGCCGTAGAGGGACAGGGATCCACGAGCAGTACTTC; CDR3aa: CASSRRGTGIHEQYF; len: 15; abundance: few; v_gene: TRBV5-6; j_gene: TRBJ2-7; d_gene: TRBD1
CDR3nt: TGCGCCAGCAGCATGGACAGCACAAACACCATATATTTT; CDR3aa: CASSMDSTNTIYF; len: 13; abundance: NA; v_gene: TRBV5-1; j_gene: TRBJ1-3; d_gene: NA
CDR3nt: TGTGCCAGCAGCCGAATCGATACAGGGACCGGGGAGCTGTTTTTT; CDR3aa: CASSRIDTGTGELFF; len: 15; abundance: NA; v_gene: TRBV14; j_gene: TRBJ2-2; d_gene: NA
CDR3nt: TGTGCCAGCAGTGAAGACGGGACTGAGAGTTACAATGAGCAGTTCTTC; CDR3aa: CASSEDGTESYNEQFF; len: 16; abundance: NA; v_gene: TRBV25-1; j_gene: TRBJ2-1; d_gene: NA
CDR3nt: TGTGCCAGCACCCCCGCCCCGGAGGACTATGGCTACACCTTC; CDR3aa: CASTPAPEDYGYTF; len: 14; abundance: medium-sized; v_gene: TRBV7-6; j_gene: TRBJ1-2; d_gene: NA
CDR3nt: TGTGCCAGCAGTTACTCCTTACAGGGGATAACTGAAGCTTTCTTT; CDR3aa: CASSYSLQGITEAFF; len: 15; abundance: few; v_gene: TRBV6-5; j_gene: TRBJ1-1; d_gene: TRBD1